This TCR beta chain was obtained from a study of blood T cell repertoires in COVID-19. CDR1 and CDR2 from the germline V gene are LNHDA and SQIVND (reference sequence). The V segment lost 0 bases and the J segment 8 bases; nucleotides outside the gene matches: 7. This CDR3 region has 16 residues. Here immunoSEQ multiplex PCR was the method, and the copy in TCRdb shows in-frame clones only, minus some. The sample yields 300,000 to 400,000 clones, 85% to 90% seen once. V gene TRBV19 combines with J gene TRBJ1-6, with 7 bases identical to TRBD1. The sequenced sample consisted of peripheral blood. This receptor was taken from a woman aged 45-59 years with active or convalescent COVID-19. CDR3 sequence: CASSIDNRGGDSPLHF. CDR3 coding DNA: TGTGCCAGTAGTATAGATAATCGAGGGGGCGATTCACCCCTCCACTTT.